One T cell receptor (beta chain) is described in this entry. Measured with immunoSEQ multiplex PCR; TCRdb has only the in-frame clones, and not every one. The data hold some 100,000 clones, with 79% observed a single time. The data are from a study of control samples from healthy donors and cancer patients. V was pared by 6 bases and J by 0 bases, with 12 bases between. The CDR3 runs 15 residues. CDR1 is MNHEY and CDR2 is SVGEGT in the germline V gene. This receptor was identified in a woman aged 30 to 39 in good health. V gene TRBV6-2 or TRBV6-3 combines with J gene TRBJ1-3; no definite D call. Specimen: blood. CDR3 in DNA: TGTGCCAGCAGCTTAGGACTGACCTCTGGAAACACCATATATTTT. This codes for CASSLGLTSGNTIYF.